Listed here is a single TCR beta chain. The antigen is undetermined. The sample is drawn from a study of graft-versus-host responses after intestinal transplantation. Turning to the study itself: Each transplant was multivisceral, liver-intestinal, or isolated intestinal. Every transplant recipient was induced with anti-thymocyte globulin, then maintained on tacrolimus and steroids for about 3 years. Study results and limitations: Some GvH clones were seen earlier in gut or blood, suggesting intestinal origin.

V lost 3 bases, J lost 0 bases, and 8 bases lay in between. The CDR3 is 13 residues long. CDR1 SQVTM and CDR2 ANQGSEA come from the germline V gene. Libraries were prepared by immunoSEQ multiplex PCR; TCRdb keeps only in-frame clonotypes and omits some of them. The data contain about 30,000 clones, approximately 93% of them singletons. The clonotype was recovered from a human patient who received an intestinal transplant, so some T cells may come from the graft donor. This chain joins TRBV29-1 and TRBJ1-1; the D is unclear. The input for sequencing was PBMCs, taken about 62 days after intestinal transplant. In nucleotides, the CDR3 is TGCAGCGTTGATCCGGGATTGAACACTGAAGCTTTCTTT. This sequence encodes CSVDPGLNTEAFF.